The clone carrying this T cell receptor beta chain showed up just a few times. Its antigen is unknown. One entry per CDR3 protein, called by TCRdb with MiXCR from the reads. The repertoire holds 150,000 to 200,000 distinct CDR3 sequences, roughly 9% seen once, with about 4.2% in the top ten. The data were obtained in a study of T cell repertoires in cytomegalovirus infection. About the research overall: Carrying CMV and the relevant HLA type showed in public TCR beta signatures. Findings and caveats of the study: The response measured ex vivo was dominated by TCR beta clonotypes (HLA-C-restricted and CMV-specific). The cumulative frequency of public TCR beta families identified carriers of CMV plus the relevant HLA.

This clonotype was obtained from a human donor in good health (CMV status not recorded). Some clones in this sample may be carry-over from other donors' samples. Sequencing was performed on PBMCs.

The CDR3 sequence: CAWSDRTYEQYF. For the CDR3, the DNA is TGTGCCTGGAGTGACAGAACCTACGAGCAGTACTTC. This chain links TRBV30 with TRBJ2-7, with unresolved D. Trimming took 1 base from V and 2 from J, leaving 6 bases between them. CDR3 size: 12 residues. Germline lookup yields CDR1 GTSNPN and CDR2 SVGIG (reference sequence).